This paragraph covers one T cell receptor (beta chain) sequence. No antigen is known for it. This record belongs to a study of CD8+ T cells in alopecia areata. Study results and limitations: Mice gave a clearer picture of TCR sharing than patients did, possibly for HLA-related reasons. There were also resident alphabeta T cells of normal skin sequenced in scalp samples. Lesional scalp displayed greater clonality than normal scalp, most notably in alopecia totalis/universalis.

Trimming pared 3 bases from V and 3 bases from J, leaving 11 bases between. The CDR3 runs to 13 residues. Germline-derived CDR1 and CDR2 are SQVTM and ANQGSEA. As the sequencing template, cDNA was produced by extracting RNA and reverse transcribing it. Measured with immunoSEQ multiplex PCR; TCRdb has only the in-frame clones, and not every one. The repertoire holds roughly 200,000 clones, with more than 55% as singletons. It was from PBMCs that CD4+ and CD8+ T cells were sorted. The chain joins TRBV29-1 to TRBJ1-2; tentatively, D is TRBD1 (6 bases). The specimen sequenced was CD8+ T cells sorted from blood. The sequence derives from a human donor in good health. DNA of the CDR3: TGCAGCGTTGAGGGGGGCGCGGACTATGGCTACACCTTC. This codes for CSVEGGADYGYTF.